This entry lists 11 T cell receptor beta chains sequenced from one sample in a study of radiotherapy plus CTLA-4 blockade in lung cancer. This table comes from immunoSEQ multiplex PCR, and its TCRdb copy is limited to in-frame clones, with some not included. The table includes about 46,000 clones, 65% to 80% detected once. Sample: peripheral blood, taken from a patient treated with radiotherapy plus ipilimumab. The receptors stem from a human donor with non-small cell lung cancer whose response to radiotherapy plus ipilimumab could not be evaluated.

This clone was picked up one time. V gene TRBV18 combines with J gene TRBJ2-5, with 9 bases matching TRBD1. J was trimmed by 4 bases and V by 2 bases; bases with no gene match: 2. The CDR3 loop spans 14 amino acids. CDR1 and CDR2 (germline): KGHSH, LQKENI. In nucleotides, the CDR3 is TGTGCCAGCTCACCAGGGACAGGGACAGAGACCCAGTACTTC. Translation gives CASSPGTGTETQYF.

This clone was counted only a few times. The chain combines TRBV27 with TRBJ2-7, with TRBD1 matching 7 bases. V was clipped by 2 bases and J by 4 bases; unmatched bases: 2. CDR3 length: 13 residues. Germline-derived CDR1 and CDR2 are MNHEY and SMNVEV (reference sequence). CDR3 loop: CASSLRTGYEQYF. The CDR3 coding sequence is TGTGCCAGCAGTTTACGGACAGGATACGAGCAGTACTTC.

The V and J genes are TRBV2 and TRBJ2-2; maybe TRBD2 (5 bases). The CDR3 is made up of 17 amino acids. V lost 4 bases and J lost 4, with 19 bases in between. CDR1 SNHLY and CDR2 FYNNEI come from the germline V gene. CDR3 loop: CASSGSGAAAGTGELFF. The CDR3 bases are TGTGCCAGCAGTGGGTCCGGAGCGGCGGCGGGCACCGGGGAGCTGTTTTTT.

This clone was seen a few times. V is TRBV7-8 and J is TRBJ2-7, with D uncertain. Germline CDR1 SGHVS, CDR2 FQNEAQ. V shed 1 base and J shed 0 bases, with 7 bases lying between them. This CDR3 contains 14 residues. CDR3 sequence reads: CASSLVYGSYEQYF. For the CDR3, the DNA is TGTGCCAGCAGCTTAGTTTACGGCTCCTACGAGCAGTACTTC.

This chain links TRBV7-9 with TRBJ2-1; TRBD2 aligns across 7 bases. Losses at the gene ends were 7 bases for V and 8 bases for J; bases not matched to a gene: 5. CDR3 length: 12 residues. Germline V lookup: CDR1 SEHNR, CDR2 FQNEAQ (reference sequence). CDR3 in amino acids: CASTGGGDEQFF. In nucleotides, the CDR3 is TGTGCCAGCACCGGTGGGGGGGATGAGCAGTTCTTC.

The chain combines TRBV6-5 with TRBJ1-1, with 8 positions matching TRBD1. In germline, CDR1 is MNHEY, CDR2 SVGAGI. The CDR3 contains 15 residues. V lost 8 bases and J lost 0; bases outside the gene matches: 8. The CDR3 loop is CASERDRGLNTEAFF. CDR3 nucleotides: TGTGCCAGCGAACGTGACAGGGGATTGAACACTGAAGCTTTCTTT.

The CDR3 is CASLDNSGNTIYF. The DNA of the CDR3 is TGTGCCAGCTTAGATAACTCTGGAAACACCATATATTTT. The rearrangement uses TRBV18 and TRBJ1-3; D not certain. Between the trimmed V and J ends, which lost 7 bases and 0 bases, there was a span of 7 bases. This CDR3 spans 13 amino acids. From germline, CDR1 is KGHSH and CDR2 LQKENI. The whole variable domain, filled in from reference TRBV18 and TRBJ1-3, reads NAGVMQNPRHLVRRRGQEARLRCSPMKGHSHVYWYRQLPEEGLKFMVYLQKENIIDESGMPKERFSAEFPKEGPSILRIQQVVRGDSAAYFCASLDNSGNTIYFGEGSWLTVV.

The rearrangement joins TRBV5-1 to TRBJ2-5; a weak D match, TRBD1 (6 bases). Judging by the DNA end, TRBJ2-7 fits better; the J call may be wrong. The CDR3 consists of 16 residues. The germline CDR1 and CDR2 sequences are SGHRS and YFSETQ. This CDR3 is CASSLAGLGADYEQYF. Written as DNA, the CDR3 is TGCGCCAGCAGCTTGGCCGGGCTGGGGGCCGACTACGAGCAGTACTTC.

The J gene is TRBJ2-1, the V gene TRBV7-2; weak D call: TRBD1 (5 bases). Germline values: CDR1 SGHTA, CDR2 FQGNSA. Trimming pared 4 bases from V and 7 bases from J, leaving 20 bases between. The length of the CDR3 is 16 residues. The CDR3 nucleotides are TGTGCCAGCAGCTCCGGAACAGGTATCTACATAAATGAGCAGTTCTTC. This sequence encodes CASSSGTGIYINEQFF.

This chain links TRBV10-2 with TRBJ1-1; no clear D. Trimming removed 6 bases at V and 4 bases at J, with 18 bases between. Per germline, CDR1 WSHSY and CDR2 SAAADI. The CDR3 has 15 amino acids. The chain's CDR3 is CASRNNSPYTTEAFF. The DNA for the CDR3 is TGCGCCAGCAGAAATAATAGCCCTTACACCACTGAAGCTTTCTTT.

The chain couples TRBV2 to TRBJ1-2, with no clear D. The CDR3 totals 17 residues. Germline CDR1 is SNHLY and CDR2 is FYNNEI. The V and J ends lost 2 bases and 0 bases respectively, with 16 bases between them. DNA for the CDR3: TGTGCCAGCAGTGAACCCCTGGGCAGGCCATCTAACTATGGCTACACCTTC. It specifies CASSEPLGRPSNYGYTF.